The 14 T cell receptor beta chains below come from one sample, sequenced in a study of shared clonotypes between healthy human individuals. Clones were read by immunoSEQ multiplex PCR, and TCRdb kept only the in-frame ones, dropping some. This repertoire shows 2 million to 2.5 million clones, roughly 93% found once; its top ten account for 0.39%. The specimen was naive CD4+ T cells from PBMCs. The subset: CD45RA+ positively selected. The receptors were sampled from a young man in good health. Some clones in this sample may be carry-over from other donors' samples.

The count of this clone is one. This chain connects TRBV4-3 to TRBJ2-7; 8 nucleotides match TRBD2. CDR1 and CDR2 from the germline V gene are LGHNA and YSLEER. The CDR3 length is 16 residues. V gave up 3 bases and J gave up 2 bases; unmatched junction bases: 9. The CDR3 protein is CASSQNGVAGTYEQYF. The CDR3 DNA follows: TGCGCCAGCAGCCAGAATGGAGTAGCGGGGACCTACGAGCAGTACTTC.

This clone was detected only a few times. J is TRBJ1-5 and V is TRBV29-1; D remains unclear. The germline V gene encodes CDR1 SQVTM and CDR2 ANQGSEA. This CDR3 has 13 amino acids. V was shortened by 5 bases and J by 2 bases, with 10 bases between the two germline ends. The CDR3 DNA reads as TGCAGCGTTAGAGTGTCCGGCAATCAGCCCCAGCATTTT. Encoded protein: CSVRVSGNQPQHF.

The chain joins TRBV25-1 to TRBJ2-3; no firm D call. This CDR3 comprises 14 residues. V lost 6 bases and J lost 1, with 11 bases in between. Germline loops: CDR1 MGHDK, CDR2 SYGVNS. In DNA form, the CDR3 reads TGTGCCAGCAGAGAGCCGAGCGGCACAGATACGCAGTATTTT. This gives the protein CASREPSGTDTQYF.

V gene TRBV4-1 combines with J gene TRBJ2-1; D is perhaps TRBD2 (5 bases). Germline loops: CDR1 MGHRA, CDR2 YSYEKL. V was cut by 4 bases and J by 0 bases, with 13 bases left in between. The CDR3 covers 16 residues. The CDR3 DNA is TGCGCCAGCAGCCGCAAGGAGGTTTTCTCCTACAATGAGCAGTTCTTC. Protein product: CASSRKEVFSYNEQFF.

J is TRBJ1-1 and V is TRBV5-5, with D possibly matching TRBD1 (6 bases). The CDR3 totals 14 residues. The V gene lost 0 bases and the J gene lost 4 bases, with 10 bases spanning the gap. Germline loops: CDR1 SGHKS, CDR2 YYEKEE (reference sequence). This CDR3 reads CASSLATGLTEAFF. In DNA form, the CDR3 reads TGTGCCAGCAGCTTGGCTACAGGGCTCACTGAAGCTTTCTTT. The variable domain in full, with the rest retrieved from reference TRBV5-5 and TRBJ1-1, is DAGVTQSPTHLIKTRGQQVTLRCSPISGHKSVSWYQQVLGQGPQFIFQYYEKEERGRGNFPDRFSARQFPNYSSELNVNALLLGDSALYLCASSLATGLTEAFFGQGTRLTVV.

This clone was detected only a few times. The chain has TRBV7-9 and TRBJ1-2, with TRBD1 as a possible D gene (6 bases). With 3 bases removed from V and 6 bases from J, the gap between germline ends came to 11 bases. Germline CDR1 and CDR2: SEHNR and FQNEAQ (reference sequence). CDR3 length equals 13 residues. As DNA, the CDR3 is TGTGCCAGCAGCTTCCTACAGGGAAATGGCTACACCTTC. This translates into CASSFLQGNGYTF. Full variable domain (outside the CDR3, taken from reference TRBV7-9 and TRBJ1-2): DTGVSQNPRHKITKRGQNVTFRCDPISEHNRLYWYRQTLGQGPEFLTYFQNEAQLEKSRLLSDRFSAERPKGSFSTLEIQRTEQGDSAMYLCASSFLQGNGYTFGSGTRLTVV.

On this clone itself: Other DNA sequences of this sample code for an identical CDR3. The chain has TRBV5-1 and TRBJ2-5; D is unclear. The CDR3 runs to 12 residues. V was trimmed by 4 bases and J by 4 bases, leaving 8 bases between them. Germline loops: CDR1 SGHRS, CDR2 YFSETQ. CDR3 protein: CASSPGVETQYF. CDR3 nucleotide sequence: TGCGCCAGCAGCCCTGGTGTAGAGACCCAGTACTTC.

The chain couples TRBV10-3 to TRBJ2-3; 9 bases match TRBD2. Germline V gives CDR1 ENHRY, CDR2 SYGVKD. V trimming: 7 bases; J trimming: 4 bases; junction bases outside the gene matches: 6. This CDR3 has 14 residues. The CDR3 is CAITPSGIADTQYF. The CDR3 region has the DNA TGTGCCATCACCCCTAGCGGGATAGCAGATACGCAGTATTTT.

The genes are TRBV5-8 and TRBJ2-5; possibly TRBD1 for D (5 bases). The CDR3 has 14 residues. Per the germline V gene, CDR1 is SGHTS and CDR2 is YDEGEE. Trimming removed 7 bases from V and 1 base from J, with 14 bases in between. The CDR3 DNA reads as TGTGCCAGCGCAGGGCAGTCCCTCCAAGAGACCCAGTACTTC. Amino acids: CASAGQSLQETQYF.

As for this clone: Other DNA sequences in the same sample also yield this CDR3. The CDR3 nucleotides read TGCGCCAGCAGCTTGATAGCGGACTCCTACAATGAGCAGTTCTTC. This codes for CASSLIADSYNEQFF. V gene TRBV5-1 combines with J gene TRBJ2-1, with a tentative D call TRBD2 (6 bases). The CDR3 has 15 amino acids. Germline CDR1 reads SGHRS; CDR2 reads YFSETQ. The V and J ends lost 1 base and 0 bases respectively, with 8 bases between them.

The chain has TRBV9 and TRBJ2-2; 12 nucleotides line up with TRBD2. CDR1 is SGDLS, CDR2 YYNGEE, per germline. The CDR3 totals 16 residues. Trimming cost V 3 bases and J 4 bases; bases outside gene matches: 4. The CDR3 region has the DNA TGTGCCAGCAGCGCGGGGACTAGCGGGTCCACCGGGGAGCTGTTTTTT. Protein: CASSAGTSGSTGELFF. Drawing the rest from reference TRBV9 and TRBJ2-2, the complete variable domain is DSGVTQTPKHLITATGQRVTLRCSPRSGDLSVYWYQQSLDQGLQFLIQYYNGEERAKGNILERFSAQQFPDLHSELNLSSLELGDSALYFCASSAGTSGSTGELFFGEGSRLTVL.

This chain uses TRBV5-8 with TRBJ2-2, with a weak D call TRBD2 (6 bases). Germline CDR1 reads SGHTS; CDR2 reads YDEGEE. This CDR3 contains 15 residues. Trimming took off 1 base at V and 3 bases at J, with 10 bases between the two ends. CDR3 in DNA: TGTGCCAGCAGCTTGCGGAGGGCCGACACCGGGGAGCTGTTTTTT. It encodes CASSLRRADTGELFF.

The rearrangement uses TRBV30 and TRBJ1-1; 11 positions agree with TRBD1. The germline CDR1 and CDR2 sequences are GTSNPN and SVGIG (reference sequence). The CDR3 loop spans 15 amino acids. V trimming: 5 bases; J trimming: 5 bases; junction bases outside the gene matches: 10. The CDR3 protein is CAWEGQGAPWTEAFF. CDR3 in DNA: TGTGCCTGGGAAGGACAGGGGGCTCCATGGACTGAAGCTTTCTTT.

CDR3 sequence reads: CASTSSGSQETQYF. CDR3 nucleotides: TGTGCCAGCACCTCCAGCGGGAGTCAAGAGACCCAGTACTTC. The rearrangement uses TRBV7-2 and TRBJ2-5; 8 nucleotides agree with TRBD2. Germline assignment: CDR1 SGHTA and CDR2 FQGNSA. CDR3 length: 14 residues. The J segment lost 2 bases and the V segment lost 7 bases, leaving 6 bases of the junction unmatched.